The 20 T cell receptor beta chains given below trace back to one sample, sequenced in a study of T cell responses to AZD1222 COVID-19 vaccine. Profiled with immunoSEQ multiplex PCR; TCRdb holds only in-frame clones, not every one. The sample lists over 100,000 clones, 87% occurring once. This material consisted of peripheral blood, taken on day 0 of AZD1222 vaccination. These receptors were obtained from an adult in good health.

The chain recombines TRBV7-2 with TRBJ2-1; TRBD2 might be the D (7 bases). Germline V lookup: CDR1 SGHTA, CDR2 FQGNSA. V dropped 1 base and J dropped 7 bases, with 17 bases sitting between them. This CDR3 has 16 residues. The CDR3 region is CASSLDGGGANNEQFF. The CDR3 bases are TGTGCCAGCAGCTTAGACGGTGGGGGGGCAAATAATGAGCAGTTCTTC.

V is TRBV15 and J is TRBJ1-1; TRBD1 matches at 8 bases. With 5 bases clipped from V and 4 bases from J, the junction kept 3 bases outside the gene matches. Germline V gene sequence: CDR1 LNHNV, CDR2 YYDKDF (reference sequence). This CDR3 comprises 13 residues. The CDR3 protein is CATSFTGGTEAFF. The CDR3 DNA reads TGTGCCACCAGCTTCACAGGGGGCACTGAAGCTTTCTTT. Combining the CDR3 with reference TRBV15 and TRBJ1-1 gives the whole variable domain DAMVIQNPRYQVTQFGKPVTLSCSQTLNHNVMYWYQQKSSQAPKLLFHYYDKDFNNEADTPDNFQSRRPNTSFCFLDIRSPGLGDTAMYLCATSFTGGTEAFFGQGTRLTVV.

The V call is TRBV5-1, the J call TRBJ2-1; no reliable D call. Trimming cost V 0 bases and J 4 bases, with 5 bases left between them. The CDR3 sequence is 13 residues long. The V gene's germline CDR1 is SGHRS and CDR2 YFSETQ. The CDR3 DNA reads as TGCGCCAGCAGCTTGGACAGTTACAATGAGCAGTTCTTC. It is translated as CASSLDSYNEQFF.

The chain links TRBV15 to TRBJ1-5; D not resolved. V was shortened by 0 bases and J by 9 bases, with 15 bases between the two germline ends. The CDR3 contains 15 residues. The germline CDR1 and CDR2 sequences are LNHNV and YYDKDF (reference sequence). The DNA of the CDR3 is TGTGCCACCAGCAGAGATAGGGCTACTACCGGGCCCCAGCATTTT. Its translation is CATSRDRATTGPQHF.

The chain has TRBV9 and TRBJ2-2; TRBD1 matches 7 bases. The CDR3 totals 16 residues. J lost 0 bases, V lost 3 bases, and 5 bases had no gene match. Germline V gene sequence: CDR1 SGDLS, CDR2 YYNGEE. CDR3 residues: CASSATGAANTGELFF. CDR3 in DNA: TGTGCCAGCAGCGCAACAGGGGCCGCGAACACCGGGGAGCTGTTTTTT. Supplemented by reference TRBV9 and TRBJ2-2, the full variable domain reads DSGVTQTPKHLITATGQRVTLRCSPRSGDLSVYWYQQSLDQGLQFLIQYYNGEERAKGNILERFSAQQFPDLHSELNLSSLELGDSALYFCASSATGAANTGELFFGEGSRLTVL.

The chain uses TRBV10-3 and TRBJ2-7, with D perhaps matching TRBD2 (6 bases). There are 18 residues in the CDR3. V was clipped by 0 bases and J by 3 bases, with 21 bases between them. CDR1 is ENHRY and CDR2 is SYGVKD in the germline V gene. The CDR3 DNA reads TGTGCCATCAGTGAGTCCCGGACGACGGGCGGGGCAGACTACGAGCAGTACTTC. Protein: CAISESRTTGGADYEQYF.

This clone was found a few times. The J gene is TRBJ1-1, the V gene TRBV2; a weak D match, TRBD1 (5 bases). V dropped 3 bases and J dropped 5 bases, with 16 bases sitting between them. Germline lookup yields CDR1 SNHLY and CDR2 FYNNEI. The CDR3 spans 15 residues. The CDR3 DNA reads TGTGCCAGCAGTGAGGCGCAGGGTACGCGGACTGAAGCTTTCTTT. Its translation: CASSEAQGTRTEAFF. The full variable domain, its missing parts supplied by reference TRBV2 and TRBJ1-1, is EPEVTQTPSHQVTQMGQEVILRCVPISNHLYFYWYRQILGQKVEFLVSFYNNEISEKSEIFDDQFSVERPDGSNFTLKIRSTKLEDSAMYFCASSEAQGTRTEAFFGQGTRLTVV.

The chain uses TRBV27 and TRBJ2-1; TRBD1 matches at 8 bases. CDR1 and CDR2 (germline): MNHEY, SMNVEV (reference sequence). V lost 5 bases to trimming and J lost 6 bases; unmatched junction nucleotides: 9. The CDR3 spans 15 residues. CDR3 sequence (DNA): TGTGCCAGCAGTACACGACAGGGGCTGCTCAATGAGCAGTTCTTC. It is translated as CASSTRQGLLNEQFF.

The chain uses TRBV27 and TRBJ2-5, with TRBD1 identical over 8 bases. Per germline, CDR1 MNHEY and CDR2 SMNVEV (reference sequence). Trimming took 6 bases from V and 1 from J; bases not matched to a gene: 4. The length of the CDR3 is 14 residues. In DNA form, the CDR3 reads TGTGCCAGCAGCCCCCAGGGGGCCCAAGAGACCCAGTACTTC. This translates into CASSPQGAQETQYF.

The rearrangement joins TRBV28 to TRBJ1-5, with TRBD1 as a possible D gene (6 bases). CDR3 length equals 14 residues. CDR1 MDHEN and CDR2 SYDVKM come from the germline V gene. Trimming took 5 bases from V and 4 from J, leaving 12 bases between them. CDR3 DNA: TGTGCCAGCAGTAAAGGGGGGAGTAATCAGCCCCAGCATTTT. As protein: CASSKGGSNQPQHF.

This chain joins TRBV18 and TRBJ2-2; 7 nucleotides match TRBD1. This CDR3 comprises 16 residues. Germline V gene lookup returns CDR1 KGHSH and CDR2 LQKENI. V lost 3 bases to trimming and J lost 3 bases; unmatched junction nucleotides: 7. The CDR3 DNA sequence: TGTGCCAGCTCACCTTGGTCAGGGGGACACACCGGGGAGCTGTTTTTT. Amino acid sequence: CASSPWSGGHTGELFF.

The chain links TRBV13 to TRBJ2-7; no clear D. Germline-derived CDR1 and CDR2 are PRHDT and FYEKMQ (reference sequence). The germline V and J ends were trimmed by 6 bases and 4 bases, with 7 bases remaining between them. The CDR3 has 11 residues. The CDR3 reads CASSSQYEQYF. CDR3 DNA sequence: TGTGCCAGCAGTTCCCAGTACGAGCAGTACTTC.

This clone was seen once. The gene calls are TRBV5-1 and TRBJ2-2; 12 positions match TRBD1. Unmatched junction bases numbered 12, after V lost 5 bases and J lost 7 bases. CDR3 size: 17 residues. Looked up from germline, CDR1 is SGHRS and CDR2 is YFSETQ. As DNA, the CDR3 is TGCGCCAGCAGTTATTACTCCGGGACAGGGGGCTTCGGGGAGCTGTTTTTT. It translates to CASSYYSGTGGFGELFF.

J is TRBJ1-2 and V is TRBV28, with TRBD1 matching 11 bases. With V trimmed by 7 bases and J by 4 bases, 5 bases remained unmatched. The CDR3 length is 14 residues. Germline V gene lookup returns CDR1 MDHEN and CDR2 SYDVKM. The CDR3 sequence is CASTSGTGGYGYTF. The CDR3 DNA sequence: TGTGCCAGCACTTCCGGGACAGGGGGCTATGGCTACACCTTC.

This chain links TRBV5-5 with TRBJ1-4; TRBD1 aligns across 9 bases. The length of the CDR3 is 15 residues. V lost 3 bases to trimming and J lost 8 bases; unmatched junction nucleotides: 8. CDR1 is SGHKS and CDR2 is YYEKEE in the germline V gene (reference sequence). The CDR3 loop reads CASSYRTGEGEKLFF. The CDR3 DNA reads as TGTGCCAGCAGCTACCGGACAGGGGAAGGAGAAAAACTGTTTTTT.

The chain employs TRBV15 and TRBJ2-3; D is unclear. Trimming shortened V by 6 bases and J by 1 base, and 8 bases separated the two germline ends. Germline V gene data show CDR1 as LNHNV and CDR2 as YYDKDF (reference sequence). The CDR3 loop spans 13 amino acids. The CDR3 loop reads CATRSSRTDTQYF. Written as DNA, the CDR3 is TGTGCCACCAGAAGTAGCCGCACAGATACGCAGTATTTT. Using reference TRBV15 and TRBJ2-3 for the parts outside the CDR3, the full variable domain is DAMVIQNPRYQVTQFGKPVTLSCSQTLNHNVMYWYQQKSSQAPKLLFHYYDKDFNNEADTPDNFQSRRPNTSFCFLDIRSPGLGDTAMYLCATRSSRTDTQYFGPGTRLTVL.

This clone appeared a single time. V usage is TRBV11-3 and J usage is TRBJ1-3, with D hard to call. Germline V gene sequence: CDR1 SGHNT, CDR2 YENEEA. V gave up 4 bases and J gave up 0 bases, with 7 bases separating them. This CDR3 has 14 residues. The CDR3 region is CASSSQISGNTIYF. Here the CDR3 DNA reads TGTGCCAGCAGCTCACAGATCTCTGGAAACACCATATATTTT.

V gene TRBV3-1 (or the pseudogene TRBV3-2) combines with J gene TRBJ2-1, with 9 nucleotides matching TRBD1. This CDR3 comprises 14 residues. Unmatched junction bases numbered 5, after V lost 4 bases and J lost 7 bases. The germline V gene encodes CDR1 LGHDT and CDR2 YNNKEL (reference sequence). CDR3 protein: CASSRGQGRNEQFF. DNA of the CDR3: TGTGCCAGCAGCCGGGGACAGGGTCGTAATGAGCAGTTCTTC.

DNA for the CDR3: TGTGCCAGCAGCCAGACAAACTCTGGGGCCAACGTCCTGACTTTC. This gives the protein CASSQTNSGANVLTF. The V call is TRBV6-2 or TRBV6-3, the J call TRBJ2-6; D is undetermined. Trimming took 6 bases from V and 0 from J, leaving 9 bases between them. The CDR3 is made up of 15 amino acids. The germline gives CDR1 MNHEY, CDR2 SVGEGT.

This rearrangement joins TRBV19 to TRBJ1-4; TRBD1 matches at 9 bases. The CDR3 length is 15 residues. CDR1 LNHDA and CDR2 SQIVND come from the germline V gene (reference sequence). V was pared by 8 bases and J by 8 bases, with 12 bases of the junction left unmatched. The CDR3 sequence is CASAQQGAIEEKLFF. In nucleotides, the CDR3 is TGTGCCAGTGCACAACAGGGGGCAATAGAGGAAAAACTGTTTTTT.